The source of this T cell receptor (beta chain) is a study of blood T cell repertoires in COVID-19. On the study more broadly: Material from acute and convalescent COVID-19 was sourced from the United States, Italy and Spain. Sources were T cells, B-cell-depleted T cells, or PBMCs; the material itself was cDNA or gDNA.

In the original analysis: Reference gene primer amplification gave estimated nucleated cell counts. Assay: immunoSEQ multiplex PCR; the TCRdb copy retains only in-frame clones and omits some. That table supplies the V and J calls and clone size; D and trimming were determined from the DNA. The sample includes approximately 100,000 clones, roughly 90% of them seen just once. Germline CDR1 and CDR2: KGHDR and SFDVKD. V lost 4 bases and J 10 bases, leaving 13 bases between the germline ends. The CDR3 loop spans 13 amino acids. The sequence derives from a woman aged 60-70 years with acute or convalescent COVID-19. Sample: peripheral blood. The chain uses TRBV24-1 and TRBJ1-5; unclear D gene. CDR3 sequence: CATSEPPPGPQHF. The DNA for the CDR3 is TGTGCCACCAGTGAACCGCCCCCGGGACCCCAGCATTTT.